This T cell receptor (beta chain) was found in a study of beta chain features in type 1 diabetes. The CDR3 sequence is 13 residues long. Trimming removed 1 base from V and 5 bases from J, with 9 bases in between. Germline CDR1 reads SGHRS; CDR2 reads YFSETQ. TCRB transcripts that were expressed got sequenced, as all of the isolated RNA had been reverse transcribed. Repertoires were generated with immunoSEQ multiplex PCR, while TCRdb's copy carries only in-frame clones and drops some. The repertoire holds about 260,000 clones, with roughly 70% as singletons. The chain carries TRBV5-1 and TRBJ2-5; D is unclear. This TCR derives from a man younger than 45 in good health. Sequenced sample: naive CD4+ T cells from blood. DNA for the CDR3: TGCGCCAGCAGCTTGTATACGTCCGAGACCCAGTACTTC. This sequence encodes CASSLYTSETQYF. Drawing the rest from reference TRBV5-1 and TRBJ2-5, the complete variable domain is KAGVTQTPRYLIKTRGQQVTLSCSPISGHRSVSWYQQTPGQGLQFLFEYFSETQRNKGNFPGRFSGRQFSNSRSEMNVSTLELGDSALYLCASSLYTSETQYFGPGTRLLVL.